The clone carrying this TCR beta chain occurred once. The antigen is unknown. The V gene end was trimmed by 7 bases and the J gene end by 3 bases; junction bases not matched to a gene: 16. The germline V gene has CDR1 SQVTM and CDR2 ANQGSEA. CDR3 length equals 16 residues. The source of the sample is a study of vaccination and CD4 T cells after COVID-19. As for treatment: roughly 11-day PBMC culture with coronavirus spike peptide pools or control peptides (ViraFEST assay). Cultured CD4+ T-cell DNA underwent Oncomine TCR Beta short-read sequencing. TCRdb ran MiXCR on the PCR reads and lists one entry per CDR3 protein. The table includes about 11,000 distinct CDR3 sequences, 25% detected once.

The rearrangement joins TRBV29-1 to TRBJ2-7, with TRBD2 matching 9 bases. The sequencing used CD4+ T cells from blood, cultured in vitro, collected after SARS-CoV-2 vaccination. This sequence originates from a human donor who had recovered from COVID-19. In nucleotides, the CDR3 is TGCAGCGGCGGCGAGATTCGGCGGGAGGGCCACTACGAGCAGTACTTC. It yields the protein CSGGEIRREGHYEQYF.